This entry lists 3 T cell receptor beta chains sequenced from one sample in a study of T cells after yellow fever vaccination. A single record per CDR3 protein comes from TCRdb applying MiXCR to the 5' RACE reads. Of a few hundred thousand distinct CDR3 sequences listed, approximately 3.8% are singletons. The starting material was PBMCs, obtained 15 days after the yellow fever booster vaccination. These receptors all come from a man aged 18 to 30 who received the YFV17D yellow fever vaccine.

This clonotype was counted many times. J is TRBJ1-1 and V is TRBV20-1, with a possible D match to TRBD1 (5 bases). There are 15 residues in the CDR3. Between the trimmed V and J ends, which lost 6 bases and 3 bases, there was a span of 20 bases. Germline-derived CDR1 and CDR2 are DFQATT and SNEGSKA (reference sequence). CDR3 nucleotide sequence: TGCAGTGCAACCTCGTGGGGGATCGATCACACTGAAGCTTTCTTT. Translating gives CSATSWGIDHTEAFF.

About this clonotype: This may be a read error, as it is one base from a much larger clone. The gene calls are TRBV4-1 and TRBJ1-1; D gene uncertain. The CDR3 is 14 amino acids. Germline CDR1 reads MGHRA; CDR2 reads YSYEKL. The CDR3 loop reads CASSQEGWNSEAFF. The CDR3 DNA reads as TGCGCCAGCAGCCAAGAGGGGTGGAACTCTGAAGCTTTCTTT.

Many counts were recorded for this clonotype. This chain uses TRBV4-1 with TRBJ2-3; 7 nucleotides agree with TRBD2. Trimming took 4 bases from V and 2 from J; bases not matched to a gene: 9. The V gene's germline CDR1 is MGHRA and CDR2 YSYEKL. This CDR3 comprises 16 residues. The CDR3 here is CASSPVSGRYTDTQYF. The DNA for the CDR3 is TGCGCCAGCAGCCCGGTTAGCGGGCGGTACACAGATACGCAGTATTTT.